This TCR beta chain was recovered during a study of T cell clusters in autoimmune cytopenias. TRB was amplified by touch-down multiplex PCR, primer pools A and B combined. TCRdb reprocessed the multiplex PCR reads and stores each CDR3 protein as one record, lacking DNA. This repertoire includes several hundred distinct CDR3 sequences. This CDR3 contains 16 residues. Germline V gene data show CDR1 as MNHNS and CDR2 as SASEGT. Considering frequency, this clonotype is large. TRB amplification used approximately 250 ng of peripheral blood genomic DNA. This clonotype was sampled from a human donor with an autoimmune cytopenia or autoimmune hepatitis (not recorded which). The chain combines TRBV6-1 with TRBJ1-5; the TRBD1 assignment by TCRdb is unverifiable without DNA. What was sequenced was peripheral blood. The CDR3 here is CASSHLPSQGGQPQHF.